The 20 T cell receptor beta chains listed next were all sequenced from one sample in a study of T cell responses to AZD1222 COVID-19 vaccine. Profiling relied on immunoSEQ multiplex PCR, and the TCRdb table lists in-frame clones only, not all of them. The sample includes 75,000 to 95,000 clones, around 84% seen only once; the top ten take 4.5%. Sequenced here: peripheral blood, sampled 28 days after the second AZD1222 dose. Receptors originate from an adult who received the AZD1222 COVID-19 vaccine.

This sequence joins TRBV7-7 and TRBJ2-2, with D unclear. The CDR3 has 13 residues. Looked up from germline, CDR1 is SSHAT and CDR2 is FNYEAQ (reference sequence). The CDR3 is CASRRSNTGELFF. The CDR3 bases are TGTGCTTCCCGGCGGTCGAACACCGGGGAGCTGTTTTTT.

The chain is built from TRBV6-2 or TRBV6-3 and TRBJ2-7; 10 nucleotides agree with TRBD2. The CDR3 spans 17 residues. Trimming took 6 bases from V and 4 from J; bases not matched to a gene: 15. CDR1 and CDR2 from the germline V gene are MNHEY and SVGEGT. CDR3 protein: CASSRPQLAGPSYEQYF. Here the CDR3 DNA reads TGTGCCAGCAGCCGACCTCAACTAGCGGGACCATCATACGAGCAGTACTTC.

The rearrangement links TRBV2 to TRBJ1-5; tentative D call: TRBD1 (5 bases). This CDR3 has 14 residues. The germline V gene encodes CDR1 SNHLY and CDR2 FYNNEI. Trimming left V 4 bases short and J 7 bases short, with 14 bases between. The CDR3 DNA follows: TGTGCCAGCAGTGTATCGGACATGGACCAGCCCCAGCATTTT. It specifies CASSVSDMDQPQHF.

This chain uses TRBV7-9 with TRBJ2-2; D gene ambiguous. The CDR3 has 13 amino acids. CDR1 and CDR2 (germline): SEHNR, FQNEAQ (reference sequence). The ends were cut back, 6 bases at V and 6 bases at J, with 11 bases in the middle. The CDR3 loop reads CASRLQAAGELFF. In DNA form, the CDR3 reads TGTGCCAGCAGGCTTCAGGCGGCCGGGGAGCTGTTTTTT.

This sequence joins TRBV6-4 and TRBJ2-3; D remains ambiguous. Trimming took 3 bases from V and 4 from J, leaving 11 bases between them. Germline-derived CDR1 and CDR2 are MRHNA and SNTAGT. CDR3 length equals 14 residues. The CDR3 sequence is CASSESISADTQYF. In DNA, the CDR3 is TGTGCCAGCAGTGAGTCGATCAGCGCAGATACGCAGTATTTT.

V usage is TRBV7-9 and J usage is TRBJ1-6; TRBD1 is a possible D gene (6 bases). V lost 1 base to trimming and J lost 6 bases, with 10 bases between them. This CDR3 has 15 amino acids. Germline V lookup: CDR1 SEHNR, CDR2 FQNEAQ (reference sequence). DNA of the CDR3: TGTGCCAGCAGCTTAGTGGGGGCCCCTAATTCACCCCTCCACTTT. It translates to CASSLVGAPNSPLHF.

Here the CDR3 DNA reads TGTGCCAGCAGTGAGCCGTGGGGACAGGGGCAAGGAAACACCATATATTTT. Protein sequence: CASSEPWGQGQGNTIYF. This chain uses TRBV6-1 with TRBJ1-3, with 10 bases fitting TRBD1. Trimming removed 3 bases from V and 4 bases from J; junction bases left unmatched: 9. From germline, CDR1 is MNHNS and CDR2 SASEGT. The CDR3 runs to 17 residues.

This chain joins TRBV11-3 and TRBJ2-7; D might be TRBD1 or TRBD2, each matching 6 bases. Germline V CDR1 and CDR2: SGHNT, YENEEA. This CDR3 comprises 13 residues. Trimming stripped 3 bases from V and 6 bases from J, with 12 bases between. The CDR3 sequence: CASSFSGGGEQYF. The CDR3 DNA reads TGTGCCAGCAGCTTTAGTGGAGGGGGCGAGCAGTACTTC.

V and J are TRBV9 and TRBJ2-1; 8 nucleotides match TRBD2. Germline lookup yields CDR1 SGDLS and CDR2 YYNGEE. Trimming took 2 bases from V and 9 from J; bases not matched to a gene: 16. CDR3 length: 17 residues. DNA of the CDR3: TGTGCCAGCAGCGTGGGGCTAGCGGGTTCCCTCGGGAGTGAGCAGTTCTTC. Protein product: CASSVGLAGSLGSEQFF.

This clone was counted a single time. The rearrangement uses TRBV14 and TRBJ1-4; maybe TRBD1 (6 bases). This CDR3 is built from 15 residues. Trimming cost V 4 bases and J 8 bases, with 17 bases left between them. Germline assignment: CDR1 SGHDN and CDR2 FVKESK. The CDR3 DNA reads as TGTGCCAGCAGCCCGCGGACAGCCCGAGGGGAAAAACTGTTTTTT. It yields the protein CASSPRTARGEKLFF.

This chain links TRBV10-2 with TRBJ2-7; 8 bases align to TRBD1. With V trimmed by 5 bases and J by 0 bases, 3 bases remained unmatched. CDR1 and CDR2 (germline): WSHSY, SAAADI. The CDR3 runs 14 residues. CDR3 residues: CASSWDRRSYEQYF. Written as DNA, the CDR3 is TGCGCCAGCAGTTGGGACAGGCGCTCCTACGAGCAGTACTTC.

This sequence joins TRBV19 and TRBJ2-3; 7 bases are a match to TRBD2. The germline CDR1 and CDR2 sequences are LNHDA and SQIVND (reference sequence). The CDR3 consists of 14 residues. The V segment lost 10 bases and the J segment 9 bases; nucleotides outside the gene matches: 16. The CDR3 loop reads CATEAVGGLVTQYF. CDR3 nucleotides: TGTGCCACTGAAGCGGTGGGGGGGTTAGTGACGCAGTATTTT.

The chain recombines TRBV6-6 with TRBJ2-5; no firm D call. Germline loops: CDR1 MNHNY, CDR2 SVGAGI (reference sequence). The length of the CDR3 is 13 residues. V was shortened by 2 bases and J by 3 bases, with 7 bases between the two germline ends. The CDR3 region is CASSYLGKETQYF. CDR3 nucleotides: TGTGCCAGCAGTTACCTGGGCAAAGAGACCCAGTACTTC.

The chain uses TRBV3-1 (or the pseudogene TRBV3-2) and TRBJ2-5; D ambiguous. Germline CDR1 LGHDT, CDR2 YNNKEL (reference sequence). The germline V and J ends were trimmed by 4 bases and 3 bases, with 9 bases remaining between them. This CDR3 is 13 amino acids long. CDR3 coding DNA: TGTGCCAGCAGCCTGAGGAGTGAAGAGACCCAGTACTTC. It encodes CASSLRSEETQYF.

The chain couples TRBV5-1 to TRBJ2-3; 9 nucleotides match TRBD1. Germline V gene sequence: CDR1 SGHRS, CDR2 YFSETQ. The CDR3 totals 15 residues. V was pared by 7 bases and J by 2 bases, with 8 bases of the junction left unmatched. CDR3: CASGPGQGFTDTQYF. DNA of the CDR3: TGCGCCAGCGGCCCGGGACAGGGTTTCACAGATACGCAGTATTTT.

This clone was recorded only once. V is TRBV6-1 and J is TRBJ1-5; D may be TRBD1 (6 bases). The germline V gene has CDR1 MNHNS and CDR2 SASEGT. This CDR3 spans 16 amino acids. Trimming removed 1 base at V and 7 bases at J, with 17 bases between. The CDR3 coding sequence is TGTGCCAGCAGTGAAGGGACACCAGGCGGGGGCCAGCCCCAGCATTTT. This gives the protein CASSEGTPGGGQPQHF.

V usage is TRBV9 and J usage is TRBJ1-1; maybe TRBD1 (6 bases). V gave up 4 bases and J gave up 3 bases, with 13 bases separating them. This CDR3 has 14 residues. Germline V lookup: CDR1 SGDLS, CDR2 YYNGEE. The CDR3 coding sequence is TGTGCCAGCAGCTCCCCAGGGGCGGACACTGAAGCTTTCTTT. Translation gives CASSSPGADTEAFF.

For the CDR3, the DNA is TGTGCCAGCAGCGTGGGACAGGGGGCACATGGAAACACCATATATTTT. Its translation: CASSVGQGAHGNTIYF. The V gene is TRBV9, the J gene TRBJ1-3, with TRBD1 matching over 12 bases. The CDR3 runs 16 residues. Trimming cost V 2 bases and J 3 bases; bases outside gene matches: 3. Germline lookup yields CDR1 SGDLS and CDR2 YYNGEE.

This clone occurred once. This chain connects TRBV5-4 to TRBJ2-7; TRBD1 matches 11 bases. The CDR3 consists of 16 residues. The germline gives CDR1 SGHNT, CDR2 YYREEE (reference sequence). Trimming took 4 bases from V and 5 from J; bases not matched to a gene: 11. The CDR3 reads CASSNQDRGRSNEQYF. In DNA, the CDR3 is TGTGCCAGCAGCAACCAGGACAGGGGGCGATCGAACGAGCAGTACTTC.

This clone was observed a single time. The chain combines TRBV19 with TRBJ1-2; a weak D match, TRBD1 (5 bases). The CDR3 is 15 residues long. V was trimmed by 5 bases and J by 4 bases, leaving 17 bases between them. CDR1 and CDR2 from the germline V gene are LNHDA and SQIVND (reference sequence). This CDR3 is CASSLSAGTIYGYTF. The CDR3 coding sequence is TGTGCCAGTAGTTTAAGCGCGGGGACCATCTATGGCTACACCTTC.